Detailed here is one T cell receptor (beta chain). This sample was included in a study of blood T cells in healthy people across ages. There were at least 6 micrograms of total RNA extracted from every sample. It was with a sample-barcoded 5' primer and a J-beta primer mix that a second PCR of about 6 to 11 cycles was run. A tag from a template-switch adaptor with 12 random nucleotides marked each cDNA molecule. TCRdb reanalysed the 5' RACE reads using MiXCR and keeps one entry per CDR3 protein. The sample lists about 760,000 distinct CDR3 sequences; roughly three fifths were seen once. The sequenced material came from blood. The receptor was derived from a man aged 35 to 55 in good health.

The DNA of the CDR3 is TGTGCCAGCAGCCCAGGACCGGGAGGCGAGCAGTACTTC. Translated, it gives CASSPGPGGEQYF. This chain links TRBV11-2 with TRBJ2-7; TRBD2 agrees at 7 bases. Germline values: CDR1 SGHAT, CDR2 FQNNGV. Trimming took 5 bases from V and 6 from J; bases not matched to a gene: 7. CDR3 size: 13 residues.